These 20 T cell receptor beta chains were sequenced from one sample in a study of control samples from healthy donors and cancer patients. Produced via immunoSEQ multiplex PCR; TCRdb's table is partial and in-frame only. The profile covers some 150,000 clones, with around 93% appearing a single time and 4.1% taken by the ten largest. The sequenced sample consisted of blood. The source is a woman in her sixties in good health.

This chain joins TRBV7-2 and TRBJ1-3, with D possibly matching TRBD1 (6 bases). The CDR3 loop spans 15 amino acids. V shed 6 bases and J shed 2 bases, with 14 bases lying between them. Germline values: CDR1 SGHTA, CDR2 FQGNSA. The CDR3 nucleotides are TGTGCCAGCAGGATAACAGGGCGCACTGGAAACACCATATATTTT. Protein sequence: CASRITGRTGNTIYF.

The rearrangement links TRBV5-6 to TRBJ1-6, with a possible D match to TRBD1 (6 bases). Trimming removed 4 bases at V and 10 bases at J, with 21 bases between. Germline V gives CDR1 SGHDT, CDR2 YYEEEE. This CDR3 contains 16 residues. CDR3 loop: CASSPVNRGLRSPLHF. In DNA form, the CDR3 reads TGTGCCAGCAGCCCCGTGAATCGGGGGCTTCGATCACCCCTCCACTTT.

CDR3 region: CASSLGGWRVNTEAFF. In DNA form, the CDR3 reads TGCGCCAGCAGCCTAGGGGGCTGGAGAGTGAACACTGAAGCTTTCTTT. The chain couples TRBV5-1 to TRBJ1-1, with 7 bases that match TRBD1. The ends lost 4 bases at V and 0 bases at J; junction bases unmatched: 9. The CDR3 is 16 amino acids. The germline V gene has CDR1 SGHRS and CDR2 YFSETQ.

This sequence joins TRBV3-1 (or the pseudogene TRBV3-2) and TRBJ1-3; 7 bases align to TRBD1. The V gene end was trimmed by 4 bases and the J gene end by 0 bases; junction bases not matched to a gene: 3. This CDR3 has 15 amino acids. Looked up from germline, CDR1 is LGHDT and CDR2 is YNNKEL (reference sequence). Written as DNA, the CDR3 is TGTGCCAGCAGCCTGGGGACAGCCTCTGGAAACACCATATATTTT. It translates to CASSLGTASGNTIYF.

The genes are TRBV5-1 and TRBJ1-4; 7 bases fit TRBD1. CDR1 is SGHRS, CDR2 YFSETQ, per germline. CDR3 length: 16 residues. V lost 4 bases and J lost 2; bases outside the gene matches: 8. The CDR3 reads CASSLPQDRTNEKLFF. The CDR3 bases are TGCGCCAGCAGCCTCCCCCAGGACAGGACTAATGAAAAACTGTTTTTT.

This clone has a single count. The rearrangement uses TRBV5-6 and TRBJ1-5; no reliable D call. The CDR3 loop spans 13 amino acids. V was pared by 3 bases and J by 2 bases, with 6 bases between. CDR1 and CDR2 (germline): SGHDT, YYEEEE. This CDR3 reads CASSYRGNQPQHF. The CDR3 DNA reads TGTGCCAGCAGCTACCGGGGCAATCAGCCCCAGCATTTT.

This clone was seen just once. The J gene is TRBJ1-3, the V gene TRBV3-1 (or the pseudogene TRBV3-2); 7 bases agree with TRBD1. This CDR3 is 16 amino acids long. CDR1 is LGHDT and CDR2 is YNNKEL in the germline V gene (reference sequence). V lost 6 bases, J lost 5 bases, and 13 bases stayed unmatched. The CDR3 region is CASRKGFRDRRNTIYF. In nucleotides, the CDR3 is TGTGCCAGCAGGAAAGGGTTCCGGGACAGAAGAAACACCATATATTTT.

The chain carries TRBV7-2 and TRBJ2-3; 10 positions match TRBD2. The V segment lost 1 base and the J segment 5 bases; nucleotides outside the gene matches: 9. The germline gives CDR1 SGHTA, CDR2 FQGNSA. The CDR3 has 17 amino acids. The CDR3 here is CASSLGLLAGVGDTQYF. CDR3 sequence (DNA): TGTGCCAGCAGCTTAGGTCTCCTAGCGGGGGTAGGAGATACGCAGTATTTT.

The genes are TRBV18 and TRBJ2-6; 9 bases are a match to TRBD1. The CDR3 spans 19 residues. Germline-derived CDR1 and CDR2 are KGHSH and LQKENI. The V segment lost 5 bases and the J segment 0 bases; nucleotides outside the gene matches: 11. The CDR3 sequence is CASSGGTGFSGSGANVLTF. CDR3 sequence (DNA): TGTGCCAGCTCAGGCGGGACAGGGTTTTCGGGCTCTGGGGCCAACGTCCTGACTTTC. The complete variable domain, with remaining parts taken from reference TRBV18 and TRBJ2-6, reads NAGVMQNPRHLVRRRGQEARLRCSPMKGHSHVYWYRQLPEEGLKFMVYLQKENIIDESGMPKERFSAEFPKEGPSILRIQQVVRGDSAAYFCASSGGTGFSGSGANVLTFGAGSRLTVL.

The V call is TRBV7-8, the J call TRBJ1-5; D gene uncertain. The V end lost 5 bases, the J end lost 2 bases, and 16 bases lay between the germline ends. CDR1 and CDR2 (germline): SGHVS, FQNEAQ. There are 16 residues in the CDR3. The CDR3 nucleotides read TGTGCCAGCAGCCGAGACACTGGAGGAGGCAATCAGCCCCAGCATTTT. The encoded protein is CASSRDTGGGNQPQHF.

The rearrangement links TRBV7-8 to TRBJ2-5; 9 bases align to TRBD1. This CDR3 region has 16 residues. Germline V gene lookup returns CDR1 SGHVS and CDR2 FQNEAQ. V shed 1 base, J shed 1 base, and the junction held 4 bases outside the gene matches. The CDR3 nucleotides are TGTGCCAGCAGCTTAGGTTCGGGACAGGGCCAAGAGACCCAGTACTTC. The encoded protein is CASSLGSGQGQETQYF.

The chain recombines TRBV5-6 with TRBJ1-4, with a weak D call TRBD1 (6 bases). This CDR3 spans 17 amino acids. The germline V gene has CDR1 SGHDT and CDR2 YYEEEE. V was clipped by 4 bases and J by 5 bases, with 21 bases between them. The CDR3 DNA sequence: TGTGCCAGCAGCCCAGCCTGGGGGGCGTCCAAAAATGAAAAACTGTTTTTT. Translation: CASSPAWGASKNEKLFF. Looking up the rest from reference TRBV5-6 and TRBJ1-4 gives the full variable domain: DAGVTQSPTHLIKTRGQQVTLRCSPKSGHDTVSWYQQALGQGPQFIFQYYEEEERQRGNFPDRFSGHQFPNYSSELNVNALLLGDSALYLCASSPAWGASKNEKLFFGSGTQLSVL.

The chain carries TRBV3-1 (or the pseudogene TRBV3-2) and TRBJ2-7; D not resolved. This CDR3 spans 16 amino acids. The germline V gene encodes CDR1 LGHDT and CDR2 YNNKEL (reference sequence). V gave up 4 bases and J gave up 3 bases, with 19 bases separating them. The CDR3, as DNA: TGTGCCAGCAGCCCGTCACAGAGCGACTGGGGCTACGAGCAGTACTTC. This gives the protein CASSPSQSDWGYEQYF.

The rearrangement joins TRBV6-6 to TRBJ2-2, with D possibly being TRBD1 or TRBD2 (5 bases each). The CDR3 runs to 15 residues. Looked up from germline, CDR1 is MNHNY and CDR2 is SVGAGI (reference sequence). Trimming removed 0 bases from V and 1 base from J, with 6 bases in between. The CDR3 protein is CASSYSRGNTGELFF. Here the CDR3 DNA reads TGTGCCAGCAGTTACTCGAGGGGGAACACCGGGGAGCTGTTTTTT.

The chain uses TRBV21-1 and TRBJ2-7; TRBD1 was called by the table and not checked on the DNA. TRBV21-1 represents a pseudogene. The CDR3 runs 17 residues. This CDR3 is CASSKVRQGGFSYEQYF. The CDR3 DNA is TGTGCCAGCAGCAAAGTCAGACAGGGTGGATTCTCCTACGAGCAGTACTTC.

The chain links TRBV11-3 to TRBJ2-3; D might be TRBD2 (5 bases). CDR1 is SGHNT and CDR2 is YENEEA in the germline V gene. V was cut by 5 bases and J by 6 bases, with 12 bases left in between. The CDR3 consists of 13 residues. The CDR3 bases are TGTGCCAGCAGCAGCCGGACTGAGGATACGCAGTATTTT. Translated, it gives CASSSRTEDTQYF.

The chain is built from TRBV6-6 and TRBJ1-2, with 9 positions matching TRBD1. Germline CDR1 and CDR2: MNHNY and SVGAGI (reference sequence). The CDR3 spans 15 residues. The V segment lost 7 bases and the J segment 4 bases; nucleotides outside the gene matches: 10. In nucleotides, the CDR3 is TGTGCCAGCAATGGTAGGACAGGGGTTCCCTATGGCTACACCTTC. Translating it yields CASNGRTGVPYGYTF.

This clone was seen a handful of times. V and J are TRBV6-2 or TRBV6-3 and TRBJ1-1; 12 nucleotides align to TRBD1. Germline values: CDR1 MNHEY, CDR2 SVGEGT. Trimming took 5 bases from V and 2 from J; bases not matched to a gene: 6. This CDR3 comprises 16 residues. This CDR3 reads CASSRDRGLSNTEAFF. CDR3 nucleotides: TGTGCCAGCAGTAGGGACAGGGGGCTGAGTAACACTGAAGCTTTCTTT.

The chain uses TRBV27 and TRBJ2-2; 8 nucleotides align to TRBD2. The CDR3 spans 18 residues. Germline trimming cut 2 bases from V and 3 bases from J; bases unmatched to any gene: 11. The germline V gene encodes CDR1 MNHEY and CDR2 SMNVEV (reference sequence). Here the CDR3 reads CASSLSIRLARDTGELFF. The CDR3 nucleotides are TGTGCCAGCAGTTTAAGTATACGACTAGCGAGGGACACCGGGGAGCTGTTTTTT.

The chain employs TRBV2 and TRBJ2-5; 8 nucleotides align to TRBD2. Unmatched junction bases numbered 7, after V lost 3 bases and J lost 1 base. CDR3 length: 16 residues. Germline CDR1 reads SNHLY; CDR2 reads FYNNEI. CDR3 bases: TGTGCCAGCAGTGAGTTTTTTAGCGGGGCCCAAGAGACCCAGTACTTC. This encodes CASSEFFSGAQETQYF.